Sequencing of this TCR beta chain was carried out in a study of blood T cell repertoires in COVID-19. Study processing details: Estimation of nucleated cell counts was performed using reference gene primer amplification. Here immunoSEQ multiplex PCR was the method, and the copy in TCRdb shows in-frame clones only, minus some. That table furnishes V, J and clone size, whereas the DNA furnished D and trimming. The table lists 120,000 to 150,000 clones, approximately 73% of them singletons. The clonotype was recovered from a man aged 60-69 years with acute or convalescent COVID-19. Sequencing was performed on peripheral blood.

Here the CDR3 reads CASSTRGGWETQYF. The CDR3 bases are TGTGCCAGCAGCACCCGGGGGGGGTGGGAGACCCAGTACTTC. The genes are TRBV3-1 (or the pseudogene TRBV3-2) and TRBJ2-5, with 8 bases aligning to TRBD2. Germline V lookup: CDR1 LGHDT, CDR2 YNNKEL (reference sequence). This CDR3 is built from 14 residues. Trimming removed 5 bases from V and 5 bases from J; junction bases left unmatched: 7.